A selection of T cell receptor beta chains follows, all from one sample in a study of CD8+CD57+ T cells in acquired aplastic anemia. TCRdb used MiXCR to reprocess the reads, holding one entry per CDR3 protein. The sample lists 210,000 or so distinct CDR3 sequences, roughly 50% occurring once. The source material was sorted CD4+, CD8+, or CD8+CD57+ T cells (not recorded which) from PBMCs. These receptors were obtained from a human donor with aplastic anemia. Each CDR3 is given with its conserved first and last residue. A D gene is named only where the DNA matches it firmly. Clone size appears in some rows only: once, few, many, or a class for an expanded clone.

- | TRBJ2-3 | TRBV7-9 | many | CASSSSGTDTQYF | TGTGCCAGCAGCTCCTCCGGCACAGATACGCAGTATTTT
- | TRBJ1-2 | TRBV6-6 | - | CASSDEGPSGYTF | TGTGCCAGCAGTGACGAGGGACCGTCAGGCTACACCTTC
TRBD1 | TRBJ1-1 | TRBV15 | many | CAIGQGWGNTEAFF | TGTGCCATAGGACAGGGGTGGGGGAACACTGAAGCTTTCTTT
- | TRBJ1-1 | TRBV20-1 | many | CSAKTRNTEAFF | TGCAGTGCCAAAACACGGAACACTGAAGCTTTCTTT
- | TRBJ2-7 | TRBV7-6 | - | CASSPGVNEQYF | TGTGCCAGCAGCCCCGGGGTTAACGAGCAGTACTTC
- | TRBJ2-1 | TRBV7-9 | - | CASSLNSGNEQFF | TGTGCCAGCAGCTTAAACAGCGGCAATGAGCAGTTCTTC
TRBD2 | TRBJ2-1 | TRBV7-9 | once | CASSYAGGWDEQFF | TGTGCCAGCAGCTATGCGGGGGGCTGGGATGAGCAGTTCTTC
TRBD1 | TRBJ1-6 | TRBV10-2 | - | CASSENRGLNSPLHF | TGCGCCAGCAGTGAAAACAGGGGTCTCAATTCACCCCTCCACTTT
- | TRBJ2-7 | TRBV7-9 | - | CASSFGGGAYEQYF | TGTGCCAGCAGCTTTGGCGGAGGAGCCTACGAGCAGTACTTC
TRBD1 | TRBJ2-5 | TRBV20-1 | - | CSARAVSDKTGEETQYF | TGCAGTGCTAGGGCAGTCAGCGACAAGACAGGGGAGGAGACCCAGTACTTC
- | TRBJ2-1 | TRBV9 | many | CASSADPHEQFF | TGTGCCAGCAGCGCCGACCCCCATGAGCAGTTCTTC
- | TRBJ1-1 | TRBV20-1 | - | CSANPDRVNTEAFF | TGCAGTGCTAACCCTGACAGAGTGAACACTGAAGCTTTCTTT
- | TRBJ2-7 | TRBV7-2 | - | CASSARDDYEQYF | TGTGCCAGCAGCGCCCGGGACGACTACGAGCAGTACTTC
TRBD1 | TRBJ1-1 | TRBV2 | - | CASSERSAGGVTEAFF | TGTGCCAGCAGTGAACGTTCGGCAGGGGGAGTCACTGAAGCTTTCTTT
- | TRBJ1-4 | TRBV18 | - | CASSPRELRGGKLFF | TGTGCCAGCTCACCACGAGAACTGCGGGGGGGAAAACTGTTTTTT
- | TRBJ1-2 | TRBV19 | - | CASMDRAYGYTF | TGTGCCAGTATGGACAGAGCCTATGGCTACACCTTC
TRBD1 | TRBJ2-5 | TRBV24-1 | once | CATSDWDRGATETQYF | TGTGCCACCAGTGATTGGGACAGGGGGGCTACGGAGACCCAGTACTTC
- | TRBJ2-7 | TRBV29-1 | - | CSVEDHQRGSYEQYF | TGCAGCGTTGAAGATCATCAACGGGGGTCCTACGAGCAGTACTTC
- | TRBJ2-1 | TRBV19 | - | CASSVGSSVGYEQFF | TGTGCCAGTAGTGTCGGGAGCTCCGTCGGCTATGAGCAGTTCTTC
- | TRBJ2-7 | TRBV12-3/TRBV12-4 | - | CASSFTLATYEQYF | TGTGCCAGCAGTTTCACACTAGCAACCTACGAGCAGTACTTC
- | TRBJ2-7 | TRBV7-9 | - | CASSLVRQGNYEQYF | TGTGCCAGCAGCTTAGTCCGTCAGGGAAACTACGAGCAGTACTTC
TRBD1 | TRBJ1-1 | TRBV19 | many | CASSTGQGQNTEAFF | TGTGCCAGTAGTACAGGACAGGGGCAGAACACTGAAGCTTTCTTT
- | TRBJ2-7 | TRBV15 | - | CATSRKGRLEQYF | TGTGCCACCAGCAGAAAGGGACGCCTTGAGCAGTACTTC